Included here is one T cell receptor beta chain sequence, with context. The specificity of this receptor is unknown. Base qualities are not provided; no much larger clone lies one nucleotide away. The CDR3 goes from the cysteine to the phenylalanine over 17 residues. The retained sequence is limited to the CDR3, 51 bases, with the frame set at the first base. At the junction V is shortened by 1 base and J by 4 bases; bases outside the gene matches: 12. CDR1 and CDR2 are read off the germline V gene as MGHRA and YSYEKL. These data come from a study of cytomegalovirus exposure and HLA in healthy donors (dated by TCRdb to about 2017). About the investigation overall: An earlier analysis of approximately 640 of the donors reported 250 to 300 Gb of sequence data and 117 million unique TCR beta sequences from about 179 million T cells. An early release that covered fewer than 750 HLA-typed donors contained around 330 gigabases of sequencing data and approximately 85 million unique TCR sequences. Among the 398 genotyped donors, approximately 82% belonged to the genetic ancestry cluster associated with self-reported Caucasian donors. The study aimed to test whether signatures of past pathogen exposure could be identified by cataloging public T cell receptors. The study profiled the T cell repertoires of some 610 subjects by immunosequencing and related them to cytomegalovirus serostatus. A separate validation cohort of roughly 120 different subjects was used in addition to the roughly 720-subject first cohort. The study combined high-throughput TCR immunosequencing, statistical association of individual TCRs with disease status, and machine learning to predict cytomegalovirus infection status. In a later analysis, previously published TCR beta repertoires from more than 500 donors were re-analyzed and high-resolution HLA genotyping was added so that TCR occurrence patterns could be studied. In the later analysis, no new phenotypic data were used to find candidate immune exposures; instead, reliance was placed on TCR beta sequences and their occurrence across donors. An earlier analysis of 450 to 750 of the donors used high-throughput TCR beta sequencing to judge whether each TCR beta V gene segment behaved as functional or pseudogenic. Donor age, sex, ethnicity and CMV serostatus were compiled together with the repertoire data. A later genetic analysis took genome-wide SNP genotypes for about three fifths of the roughly 670 donors and used that subset as a discovery cohort. Every discovery cohort repertoire had been produced on one sequencing platform. HLA typing included class I and class II loci at four-digit resolution. Typing coverage differed by locus: A, B, C, DRB1 and DQB1 were typed in about 620-640 donors, DQA1 in 500 to 550, DPA1 in some 600, and DPB1 in around 490. Several DR-DQ haplotypes were handled as single units for association and clustering because linkage in the cohort was strong. Across some 400 genotyped donors of the cohort, an average of roughly 230,000 unique TCR beta nucleotide sequences per donor were sequenced, and 15% to 20% of those sequences were non-productive. Overall study outcomes, separate from this receptor: The authors suggested that the approach could potentially be extended to other disease states and immunological phenotypes. A further reported finding was that TCR beta sequences accurately predicted the HLA-A and HLA-B alleles for most subjects in the first cohort. Some IMGT-functional V segments, including TRBV6-2 and TRBV6-3, could not be told apart with the 87-base-pair reads, so those segments were excluded. In an earlier analysis of some 550 of the donors, most TCR beta V segments were observed in productive rearrangements about 87% or about 30% of the time, broadly matching IMGT annotations. In a later analysis, several top co-occurrence clusters were reported to appear linked to parvovirus B19, influenza, CMV and Epstein-Barr virus. A later analysis associated about 17,000 TCR beta sequences with specific HLA alleles at a false discovery rate of 0.05. V-gene and J-gene trimming of TCR beta chains was associated with a missense DCLRE1C variant in a later genetic analysis, and the association was replicated in an independent cohort. The sequencing pipeline was judged likely to have produced a cluster of highly shared sequence variants as a technical artifact. The study listed 164 TCR beta chains as associated with cytomegalovirus. According to a later genetic analysis, donors in an Asian-associated ancestry cluster had fewer N-insertions in productive TCRs than the roughly 670-donor mean. Because HLA typing was unavailable for some donors at each locus, only the typed subset was used in association tests. For the cohort, immune exposure information was limited to CMV serostatus. In a later analysis, HLA-associated TCR beta chains showed more clonal expansion and lower generation probabilities than non-associated chains that were equally common. Presence/absence analyses assumed roughly uniform sequencing depth across donors, an assumption that may not hold. Linkage disequilibrium might explain the correlated functional status among segregating V segments, but an unknown experimental factor could not be excluded. While some public TCRs were present in many individuals, most TCR sequences turned up only very rarely across donors. In a later analysis, TCR association rates were found to vary across HLA loci, with the most associated TCRs seen for DRB1 alleles and the fewest for HLA-C alleles. Only TCR beta chains were sequenced in this cohort, and the absence of alpha or paired-chain data limited detectable features. Some 15 rarely observed V segments, including chromosome 9 orphons, were excluded from the earlier analysis of about 600 of the donors because counts were too low. Strong co-occurrence of HLA alleles, especially DR and DQ, made assigning TCR associations to individual alleles difficult. Cytomegalovirus status was reported to be diagnosed by the classifier with high specificity and sensitivity in both the original and validation cohorts. In vitro tests confirmed that a few of the cytomegalovirus-associated TCR beta chains recognize cytomegalovirus antigens. According to a later analysis, most CMV-associated TCR beta chains appeared to be HLA-restricted, and the HLA associations seemed to be driven largely by CMV exposure.

The library relied on the immunoSEQ multiplex PCR assay. A mixture of 60 forward primers for TCR Vbeta segments and 13 reverse primers for TCR Jbeta segments was used in the multiplex PCR. Amplification of the CDR3 region of rearranged TCR beta genes was performed with a multiplex PCR assay on genomic DNA. On the Illumina HiSeq System, the amplified TCR beta libraries were sequenced as 87-base-pair reads. In the source study's methods: Across the roughly 640 repertoires, a later analysis counted 75 million to 90 million unique TCR beta chains, approximately 10 million of which were shared by at least two donors. Raw reads were error-corrected and collapsed into unique sequences with a nearest-neighbor algorithm that merged closely related sequences to remove PCR and sequencing errors. CDR3 sequences were aligned to IMGT reference sequences to assign V, D and J gene segments. For a sequence to be retained, a match of at least six nucleotides to both a V gene segment and a J gene segment was required. A rearrangement was called productive if the CDR3 had no stop codons and remained in frame with V and J, and every other rearrangement was called non-productive. Following IMGT convention, CDR3 was defined as the stretch from the second conserved V-encoded cysteine up to the conserved J-encoded phenylalanine. The earlier analysis of around 640 of the donors excluded sequences that lacked an unambiguous match to a single V gene segment. In an earlier analysis of about 590 of the donors, a V segment was called functional when productive rearrangements were above 56.7%, and segregating when the standard deviation between donors exceeded 5%. A statistical classification framework was built to diagnose cytomegalovirus status from the catalog of TCR beta chain sequences. V and J gene assignment, in a later analysis, came from comparing TCR nucleotide sequences with IMGT/GENE-DB human TR gene sequences. The TCRdist pipeline was used in a later analysis to assign CDR3 sequences and most-parsimonious VDJ recombination scenarios. In a later analysis, each TCR beta chain was defined by its CDR3 amino acid sequence together with its V-gene family, and reads without a unique V-gene family were excluded. A later analysis removed several hundred highly shared, low-generation-probability nucleotide sequences to deal with suspected cross-contamination and a sequencing artifact. A later analysis calculated a clonal expansion index for each public chain from normalized within-repertoire ranks of inferred template counts. In a later analysis, generation probabilities were computed with a VDJ recombination model fitted to out-of-frame rearrangements, and the resulting probabilities were checked against IGoR. In a later analysis, hypergeometric tests were used to score TCR-TCR, TCR-HLA and TCR-CMV co-occurrence, with a repertoire-size bias correction applied to TCR pairs. In a later analysis, false discovery rates were estimated by permuting HLA or CMV assignments 20 times. In a later analysis, co-occurring TCRs were grouped using DBSCAN, with TCRdist sequence similarity added in when clustering inside HLA-allele-positive subsets. For co-occurrence clustering, repertoires with fewer than 30,000 or more than 120,000 public chains were excluded, along with five or six repertoires with anomalous nucleotide sharing. The table was pulled from immuneACCESS by TCRdb, which kept in-frame rearrangements only. Such tables lose some clones; where checked, under half of the loss comes from unresolved V genes, and the rest has no known cause. From that table come the V and J calls and clone size; the DNA was used to work out D and trimming. The sample table records approximately 280,000 clones; about 90% of these occur just once. The ten most abundant clones make up roughly 2.3% of the sample.

The cohort consisted of approximately 690 healthy bone marrow donors. All cohort members were sampled while nominally healthy, although unrecorded immune exposures were likely present. The donor was CMV seronegative and was included in the group of a few hundred seronegative cohort members. Each donor provided a peripheral blood sample, and peripheral blood mononuclear cells were used for TCR beta sequencing. Genomic DNA was extracted from the blood cell samples with the Qiagen DNeasy Blood Extraction Kit. The sample was PBMCs. The receptor chain draws on TRBV4-1 and TRBJ2-7; 8 central nucleotides agree with TRBD1. This TCR was recovered from a woman younger than 35 in good health and CMV-seronegative. The DNA sequence is given as TGCGCCAGCAGCCAAGTTCGCGCCGGGACAGGCCTGTACGAGCAGTACTTC. This yields the protein CASSQVRAGTGLYEQYF.